The clone carrying this T cell receptor beta chain has just one count. Its antigen is undetermined. Method: immunoSEQ multiplex PCR; TCRdb's copy keeps in-frame clones and lacks some. In the table there are about 75,000 clones, about 85% of which are singletons. The data stem from a study of OX40 agonist ivuxolimab in advanced cancers. Overall study: Patients were infused with ivuxolimab every 2 weeks at 0.01 to 10 mg/kg. Study outcomes and limitations: Nonresponders included some who also had low normalized T-cell clonal expansion.

The CDR3 is 16 residues long. Blood samples were obtained at baseline, cycle 4 day 1, and cycle 7 day 1. The V gene is TRBV21-1, the J gene TRBJ1-4; the DNA was not compared with TRBD1, the D call given in the table. TRBV21-1 is designated a pseudogene. This receptor was obtained from an adult with an advanced solid tumor such as melanoma, head and neck, liver or kidney cancer. Sequenced here: CD4+ or CD8+ T cells sorted from blood, sampled in a trial of the OX40 agonist ivuxolimab. In DNA form, the CDR3 reads TGTGCCAGCATTTTAACTTCCCGGGACAGGGTTGAAAAACTGTTTTTT. Protein product: CASILTSRDRVEKLFF.